These 15 T cell receptor beta chains share one sample of origin, sequenced in a study of monozygotic twins with inflammatory bowel disease. From its re-call of the 5' RACE reads, TCRdb lists each CDR3 protein once, without DNA. This sample's table reports about 300,000 distinct CDR3 sequences. Sequences were obtained from blood. These receptors were collected from a human donor with ulcerative colitis or Crohn's disease, or a healthy co-twin of an affected twin (not recorded which).

V usage is TRBV20-1 and J usage is TRBJ2-5; checking the TCRdb D call of TRBD1 is not possible without DNA. The V gene's germline CDR1 is DFQATT and CDR2 SNEGSKA (reference sequence). The CDR3 is 13 residues long. This CDR3 reads CSAYRSREETQYF.

This chain links TRBV2 with TRBJ1-4; TCRdb names TRBD1, which stays unverified in the absence of DNA. The CDR3 totals 14 residues. Per germline, CDR1 SNHLY and CDR2 FYNNEI. The CDR3 spells CASRLQGRDEKLFF.

This chain uses TRBV7-2 with TRBJ1-1; TCRdb picks TRBD1, but there is no DNA to check that call. Germline V gene lookup returns CDR1 SGHTA and CDR2 FQGNSA. The CDR3 length is 16 residues. This CDR3 is CASSLGQGIVNTEAFF.

The V and J genes are TRBV7-2 and TRBJ1-6; TCRdb returns TRBD1, unconfirmable since there is no DNA. Germline loops: CDR1 SGHTA, CDR2 FQGNSA. The CDR3 spans 15 residues. The CDR3 here is CASSPIQGSPSPLHF. Full variable domain (outside the CDR3, taken from reference TRBV7-2 and TRBJ1-6): GAGVSQSPSNKVTEKGKDVELRCDPISGHTALYWYRQSLGQGLEFLIYFQGNSAPDKSGLPSDRFSAERTGGSVSTLTIQRTQQEDSAVYLCASSPIQGSPSPLHFGNGTRLTVT.

The chain recombines TRBV29-1 with TRBJ2-1. This CDR3 has 13 amino acids. Germline values: CDR1 SQVTM, CDR2 ANQGSEA. The CDR3 spells CSVDRESFNEQFF.

The CDR3 loop is CASSFGQDRNTIYF. The chain employs TRBV5-1 and TRBJ1-3. The V gene's germline CDR1 is SGHRS and CDR2 YFSETQ. The length of the CDR3 is 14 residues.

The rearrangement links TRBV19 to TRBJ2-7; checking the TCRdb D call of TRBD1 is not possible without DNA. The CDR3 consists of 14 residues. CDR1 and CDR2 from the germline V gene are LNHDA and SQIVND (reference sequence). The CDR3 spells CASSIVRQSYEQYF.

The chain combines TRBV5-1 with TRBJ2-7; TCRdb gives TRBD1 as the D gene, but with no DNA this cannot be confirmed. Germline V CDR1 and CDR2: SGHRS, YFSETQ. This CDR3 contains 14 residues. Here the CDR3 reads CASSLEGGIYEQYF.

The CDR3 loop reads CASSSYQTNGELFF. The chain combines TRBV12-3 or TRBV12-4 with TRBJ2-2. The CDR3 extends over 14 amino acids.

The rearrangement uses TRBV30 and TRBJ1-5. The CDR3 totals 14 residues. The germline V gene has CDR1 GTSNPN and CDR2 SVGIG (reference sequence). CDR3 sequence: CAWSKGPRNQPQHF.

The chain employs TRBV12-3 or TRBV12-4 and TRBJ2-7; as DNA is missing, the TRBD2 call by TCRdb cannot be tested. This CDR3 region has 15 residues. CDR3 amino acids: CASSLGRLNSYEQYF.

The chain combines TRBV12-3 or TRBV12-4 with TRBJ2-2; lacking DNA, the TRBD1 call made by TCRdb goes unchecked. This CDR3 has 14 residues. The CDR3 spells CASSLRGGAGELFF.

This sequence joins TRBV5-4 and TRBJ1-2; TCRdb returns TRBD1, unconfirmable since there is no DNA. CDR1 is SGHNT, CDR2 YYREEE, per germline (reference sequence). The CDR3 contains 13 residues. This CDR3 is CASSLDGAYGYTF.

The rearrangement uses TRBV19 and TRBJ1-2; the TRBD1 assignment by TCRdb is unverifiable without DNA. Per germline, CDR1 LNHDA and CDR2 SQIVND (reference sequence). This CDR3 contains 15 residues. Here the CDR3 reads CASSIPRTTNYGYTF.

This chain joins TRBV4-3 and TRBJ2-7. From germline, CDR1 is LGHNA and CDR2 YSLEER. The CDR3 sequence is 13 residues long. CDR3 sequence: CASSQAVNYEQYF.